A single sample is the source of the 5 T cell receptor beta chains below, sequenced in a study of Graves' ophthalmopathy and Graves' hyperthyroidism. Amplification of TCR beta CDR3 regions used RNA transcripts. An initial RT-PCR round employing HTBI primers preceded a second-round multiplex PCR. TCRdb reprocessed the multiplex PCR reads with MiXCR, giving one entry per CDR3 protein. This table has 500,000 to 800,000 distinct CDR3 sequences, just over 40% appearing once. The sample was peripheral blood. These receptors were obtained from an adult man with Graves' ophthalmopathy.

Remarks on this clonotype: This sequence may be a read error, since a much larger clone differs from it by one base. The CDR3 loop reads CASSQVRDQGTQYF. The CDR3 bases are TGTGCCAGCAGCCAAGTTCGGGATCAAGGGACCCAGTACTTC. The chain carries TRBV2 and TRBJ2-5; the D gene is possibly TRBD2 (5 bases). Germline values: CDR1 SNHLY, CDR2 FYNNEI. This CDR3 has 14 residues.

This clonotype was seen repeatedly, ten times or more. The CDR3 loop reads CASRLRFNQPQHF. For the CDR3, the DNA is TGTGCCAGTAGGTTGAGATTCAATCAGCCCCAGCATTTT. The genes are TRBV19 and TRBJ1-5; no firm D call. V was cut by 6 bases and J by 3 bases, with 9 bases left in between. The germline gives CDR1 LNHDA, CDR2 SQIVND (reference sequence). The CDR3 is made up of 13 amino acids.

This chain uses TRBV12-3 or TRBV12-4 with TRBJ1-3, with D perhaps matching TRBD1 (5 bases). This CDR3 comprises 16 residues. The V end was cut by 6 bases, the J end by 2 bases, with 17 bases between. This CDR3 is CASSRGVSGAGNTIYF. CDR3 coding DNA: TGTGCCAGCAGCCGAGGGGTCTCCGGCGCTGGAAACACCATATATTTT.

On this clonotype itself: Since a much larger clone is just one base distant, this may be a read error. CDR3 nucleotide sequence: TGTGCCAGCAGGGCTCTACGGAACACTGAAGCTTTCTTT. It yields the protein CASRALRNTEAFF. V gene TRBV11-1 combines with J gene TRBJ1-1; D uncertain. The CDR3 runs 13 residues. From germline, CDR1 is SGHAT and CDR2 FQDESV (reference sequence). Trimming removed 6 bases at V and 1 base at J, with 9 bases between.

The genes are TRBV7-8 and TRBJ1-4; no clear D gene. Trimming took off 1 base at V and 8 bases at J, with 23 bases between the two ends. CDR3 length: 18 amino acids. CDR1 and CDR2 from the germline V gene are SGHVS and FQNEAQ. Here the CDR3 DNA reads TGTGCCAGCAGCTTAGTCCGGGCAGCGTGGGCCGCAAGAGAAAAACTGTTTTTT. Its translation: CASSLVRAAWAAREKLFF.